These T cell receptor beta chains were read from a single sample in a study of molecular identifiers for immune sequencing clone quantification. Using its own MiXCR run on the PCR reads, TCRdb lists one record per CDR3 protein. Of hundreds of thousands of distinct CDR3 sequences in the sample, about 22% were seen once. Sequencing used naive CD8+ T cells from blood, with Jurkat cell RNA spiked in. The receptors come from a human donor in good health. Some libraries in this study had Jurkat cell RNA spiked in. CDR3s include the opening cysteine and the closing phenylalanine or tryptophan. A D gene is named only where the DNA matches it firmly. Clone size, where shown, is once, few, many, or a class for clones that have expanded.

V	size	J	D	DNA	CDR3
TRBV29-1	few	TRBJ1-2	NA	TGCAGGGAGGGTGGCGGCTACACCTTC	CREGGGYTF
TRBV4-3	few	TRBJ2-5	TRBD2	TGCGCCAGCAGCCCAGAGTGGGGGGGGGATAAGACCCAGTACTTC	CASSPEWGGDKTQYF
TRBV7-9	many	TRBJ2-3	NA	TGTGCCAGCAGCGCCGACCGGGCCCTCGGCGGCACAGATACGCAGTATTTT	CASSADRALGGTDTQYF
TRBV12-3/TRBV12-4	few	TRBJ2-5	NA	TGTGCCAGCAGTTCGCCGCACGAAGACCCACTGAGTAGGTCCCAGTACTTC	CASSSPHEDPLSRSQYF
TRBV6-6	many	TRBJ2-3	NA	TGTGCCAGCAGTTACCGAGAAGAACATAGCACAGATACGCAGTATTTT	CASSYREEHSTDTQYF
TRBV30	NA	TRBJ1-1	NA	TGTGCCTCCGAGGGGGGCTTGAACACTGAAGCTTTCTTT	CASEGGLNTEAFF
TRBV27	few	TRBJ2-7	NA	TGTGCCAGCAGTTTCCAGGGGCCCCACTACGAGCAGTGCTTC	CASSFQGPHYEQCF
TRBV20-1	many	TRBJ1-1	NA	TGCAGTGCTAGGGGCAAAATGAACACTGAAGCTTTCTTT	CSARGKMNTEAFF
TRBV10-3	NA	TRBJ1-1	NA	TGTGCCACCCTGGACGTAAGGCGCATGAACACTGAAGCTTTCTTT	CATLDVRRMNTEAFF
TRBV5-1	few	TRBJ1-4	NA	TGCGCCAGCAGCTTCGTCAGTCTCGGTGAAAAACTGTTTTTT	CASSFVSLGEKLFF
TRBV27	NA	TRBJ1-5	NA	TGTGCCAGCAGTTTATCGACGAGGCAGCCCCAGCATTTT	CASSLSTRQPQHF
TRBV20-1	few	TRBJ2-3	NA	TGCAGTGCTTCCGGAGAGGCAGGGGGCACAGATACGCAGTATTTT	CSASGEAGGTDTQYF
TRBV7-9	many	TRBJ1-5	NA	TGTGCCAGCAGCCCGAGCCTAGGAAATCAGCCCCAGCATTTT	CASSPSLGNQPQHF
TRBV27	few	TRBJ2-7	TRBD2	TGTGCCAGCAGTGCCGGGGGACTAGCGGGGGGCTACGAGCAGTACTTC	CASSAGGLAGGYEQYF
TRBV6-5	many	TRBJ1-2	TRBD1	TGTGCCAGCAGTTACTCCCCAGGGACAGGGGGCTATAACTATGGCTACACCTTC	CASSYSPGTGGYNYGYTF
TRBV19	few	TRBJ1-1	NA	TGTGCCAGTAGTATAGATGGTAGGAACACTGAAGCTTTCTTT	CASSIDGRNTEAFF